The 11 T cell receptor beta chains given below trace back to one sample, sequenced in a study of PD-L1 blockade in urothelial cancer. Sequenced by immunoSEQ multiplex PCR; TCRdb stores in-frame clones only, minus some. This table holds over 75,000 clones, more than 75% found once. Indicated time point: pretreatment peripheral blood. The sequencing here drew on PBMCs, taken around atezolizumab (anti-PD-L1) treatment. The receptors stem from a man in his 60s with urothelial cancer.

This clone has a single count. This chain links TRBV6-1 with TRBJ1-5, with D perhaps matching TRBD1 (5 bases). CDR1 is MNHNS and CDR2 is SASEGT in the germline V gene. The CDR3 covers 15 residues. Trimming took off 6 bases at V and 6 bases at J, with 18 bases between the two ends. The CDR3 nucleotides read TGTGCCAGCAGGCTCGAATGGGGCAGAGGTCAGCCCCAGCATTTT. It is translated as CASRLEWGRGQPQHF.

The chain has TRBV5-6 and TRBJ2-7; no clear D. Trimming cost V 4 bases and J 2 bases, with 13 bases left between them. Germline assignment: CDR1 SGHDT and CDR2 YYEEEE. The CDR3 has 14 residues. DNA of the CDR3: TGTGCCAGCAGCGCTAAATCCAGGCCCTACGAGCAGTACTTC. It yields the protein CASSAKSRPYEQYF.

The CDR3 region has the DNA TGTGCCAGCAGCCCCGGAGCGGGAGCAGAGACCCAGTACTTC. Amino acid sequence: CASSPGAGAETQYF. The gene calls are TRBV7-3 and TRBJ2-5, with TRBD2 identical over 8 bases. The CDR3 is 14 amino acids. Per the germline V gene, CDR1 is SGHTA and CDR2 is FQGTGA. V lost 5 bases, J lost 4 bases, and 6 bases stayed unmatched.

The V gene is TRBV30, the J gene TRBJ2-7; 8 bases align to TRBD1. Per germline, CDR1 GTSNPN and CDR2 SVGIG (reference sequence). The ends lost 0 bases at V and 4 bases at J; junction bases unmatched: 2. This CDR3 spans 13 amino acids. The CDR3 here is CAWSVWDRYEQYF. CDR3 sequence (DNA): TGTGCCTGGAGTGTGTGGGACAGGTACGAGCAGTACTTC.

This rearrangement joins TRBV7-9 to TRBJ2-3, with TRBD2 matching 10 bases. In germline, CDR1 is SEHNR, CDR2 FQNEAQ (reference sequence). CDR3 size: 15 residues. V was clipped by 5 bases and J by 1 base; unmatched bases: 3. The CDR3 reads CASSPGTSGTDTQYF. The CDR3 bases are TGTGCCAGCAGCCCTGGGACTAGCGGCACAGATACGCAGTATTTT.

The V call is TRBV7-8, the J call TRBJ2-7; D may be TRBD2 (5 bases). Trimming stripped 2 bases from V and 1 base from J, with 9 bases between. Germline CDR1 is SGHVS and CDR2 is FQNEAQ. The CDR3 loop spans 14 amino acids. This chain's CDR3 is CASSLPRGSYEQYF. CDR3 DNA sequence: TGTGCCAGCAGCTTACCAAGAGGGTCCTACGAGCAGTACTTC.

V and J are TRBV30 and TRBJ2-4, with D possibly being TRBD2 (5 bases). V lost 6 bases to trimming and J lost 0 bases, with 6 bases between them. The CDR3 covers 12 residues. Germline-derived CDR1 and CDR2 are GTSNPN and SVGIG (reference sequence). The CDR3 DNA is TGTGCCTGCGGGGTAGCCAAAAACATTCAGTACTTC. Protein sequence: CACGVAKNIQYF.

The chain carries TRBV6-5 and TRBJ2-1, with 8 bases matching TRBD1. With 8 bases clipped from V and 0 bases from J, the junction kept 6 bases outside the gene matches. The CDR3 covers 15 residues. Germline CDR1 MNHEY, CDR2 SVGAGI. CDR3 residues: CASGTTGGSYNEQFF. The CDR3 DNA reads TGTGCCAGCGGCACTACAGGGGGCTCCTACAATGAGCAGTTCTTC.

This clone was seen only a few times. The genes are TRBV7-2 and TRBJ1-2; 7 nucleotides line up with TRBD1. The germline V gene encodes CDR1 SGHTA and CDR2 FQGNSA. The CDR3 extends over 15 amino acids. The V segment lost 1 base and the J segment 6 bases; nucleotides outside the gene matches: 8. CDR3 amino acids: CASSLVRQGYDGYTF. CDR3 nucleotides: TGTGCCAGCAGCTTAGTACGACAGGGATATGATGGCTACACCTTC. The complete variable domain, with remaining parts taken from reference TRBV7-2 and TRBJ1-2, reads GAGVSQSPSNKVTEKGKDVELRCDPISGHTALYWYRQSLGQGLEFLIYFQGNSAPDKSGLPSDRFSAERTGGSVSTLTIQRTQQEDSAVYLCASSLVRQGYDGYTFGSGTRLTVV.

The sample holds a few counts of this clone. The chain employs TRBV9 and TRBJ2-7, with TRBD2 matching over 9 bases. The CDR3 sequence is 15 residues long. Per the germline V gene, CDR1 is SGDLS and CDR2 is YYNGEE. J was trimmed by 6 bases and V by 3 bases; bases with no gene match: 10. The CDR3 here is CASSAFSGSMAEQYF. The CDR3 DNA is TGTGCCAGCAGCGCATTTAGCGGGAGCATGGCCGAGCAGTACTTC. Using reference TRBV9 and TRBJ2-7 for the parts outside the CDR3, the full variable domain is DSGVTQTPKHLITATGQRVTLRCSPRSGDLSVYWYQQSLDQGLQFLIQYYNGEERAKGNILERFSAQQFPDLHSELNLSSLELGDSALYFCASSAFSGSMAEQYFGPGTRLTVT.

The rearrangement uses TRBV7-2 and TRBJ2-7, with 12 nucleotides matching TRBD1. Germline-derived CDR1 and CDR2 are SGHTA and FQGNSA. Trimming removed 0 bases from V and 3 bases from J; junction bases left unmatched: 12. The CDR3 loop spans 19 amino acids. DNA for the CDR3: TGTGCCAGCAGCTTAGCAACGGGACAGGGGGCGCGCGGGCACTACGAGCAGTACTTC. It encodes CASSLATGQGARGHYEQYF. The full variable domain, in which reference TRBV7-2 and TRBJ2-7 provide the parts outside the CDR3, is GAGVSQSPSNKVTEKGKDVELRCDPISGHTALYWYRQSLGQGLEFLIYFQGNSAPDKSGLPSDRFSAERTGGSVSTLTIQRTQQEDSAVYLCASSLATGQGARGHYEQYFGPGTRLTVT.